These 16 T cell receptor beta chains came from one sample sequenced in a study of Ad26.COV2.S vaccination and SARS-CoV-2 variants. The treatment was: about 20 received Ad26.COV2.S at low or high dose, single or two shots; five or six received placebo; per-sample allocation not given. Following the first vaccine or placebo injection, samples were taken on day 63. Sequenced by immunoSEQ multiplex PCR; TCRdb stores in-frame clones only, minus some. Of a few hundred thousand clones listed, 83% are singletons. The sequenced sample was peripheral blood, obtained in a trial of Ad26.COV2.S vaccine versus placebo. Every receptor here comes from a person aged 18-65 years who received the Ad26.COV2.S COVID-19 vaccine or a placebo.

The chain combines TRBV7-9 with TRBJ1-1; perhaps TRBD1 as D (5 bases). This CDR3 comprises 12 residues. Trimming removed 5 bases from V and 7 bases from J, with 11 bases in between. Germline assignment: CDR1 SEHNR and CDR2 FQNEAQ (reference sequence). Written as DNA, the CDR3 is TGTGCCAGCAGCCTGCGGGGCATTGAAGCTTTCTTT. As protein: CASSLRGIEAFF.

CDR3 DNA: TGTGCCAGCAGCCAAGGCTCCGGGACAGTTTTCTATGGCTACACCTTC. Its protein is CASSQGSGTVFYGYTF. The rearrangement uses TRBV3-1 (or the pseudogene TRBV3-2) and TRBJ1-2, with 7 bases fitting TRBD1. CDR1 and CDR2 from the germline V gene are LGHDT and YNNKEL (reference sequence). The V gene end was trimmed by 1 base and the J gene end by 4 bases; junction bases not matched to a gene: 9. CDR3 size: 16 residues.

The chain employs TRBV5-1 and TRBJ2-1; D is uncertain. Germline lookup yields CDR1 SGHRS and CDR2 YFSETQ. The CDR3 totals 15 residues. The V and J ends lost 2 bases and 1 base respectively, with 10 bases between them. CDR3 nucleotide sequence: TGCGCCAGCAGCTTAACAATAAATTCCTACAATGAGCAGTTCTTC. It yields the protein CASSLTINSYNEQFF. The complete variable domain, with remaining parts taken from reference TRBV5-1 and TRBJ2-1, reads KAGVTQTPRYLIKTRGQQVTLSCSPISGHRSVSWYQQTPGQGLQFLFEYFSETQRNKGNFPGRFSGRQFSNSRSEMNVSTLELGDSALYLCASSLTINSYNEQFFGPGTRLTVL.

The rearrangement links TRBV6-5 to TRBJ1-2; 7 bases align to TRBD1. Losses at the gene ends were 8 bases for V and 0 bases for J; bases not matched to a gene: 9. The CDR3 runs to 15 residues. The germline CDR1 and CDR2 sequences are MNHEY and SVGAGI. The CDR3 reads CASGFGTATNYGYTF. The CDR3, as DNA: TGTGCCAGCGGGTTTGGGACAGCAACTAACTATGGCTACACCTTC.

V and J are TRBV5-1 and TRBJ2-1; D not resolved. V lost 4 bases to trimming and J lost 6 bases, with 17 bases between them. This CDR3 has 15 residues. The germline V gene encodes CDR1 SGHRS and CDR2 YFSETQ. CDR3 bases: TGCGCCAGCAGCCCGAAGGCACAAGGAGCCAATGAGCAGTTCTTC. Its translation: CASSPKAQGANEQFF.

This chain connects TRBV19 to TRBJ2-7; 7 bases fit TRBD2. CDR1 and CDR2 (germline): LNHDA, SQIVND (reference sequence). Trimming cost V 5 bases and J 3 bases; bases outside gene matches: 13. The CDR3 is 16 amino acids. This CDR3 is CASSSTSLGGNYEQYF. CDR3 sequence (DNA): TGTGCCAGTAGTTCGACTAGCCTCGGGGGTAACTACGAGCAGTACTTC.

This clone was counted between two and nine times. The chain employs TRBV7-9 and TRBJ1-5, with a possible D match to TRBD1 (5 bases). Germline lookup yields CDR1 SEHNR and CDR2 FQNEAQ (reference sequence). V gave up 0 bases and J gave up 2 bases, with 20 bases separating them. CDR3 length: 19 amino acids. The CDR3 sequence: CASSLAVQAGGRGNQPQHF. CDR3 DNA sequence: TGTGCCAGCAGCTTAGCCGTCCAGGCGGGGGGAAGGGGCAATCAGCCCCAGCATTTT.

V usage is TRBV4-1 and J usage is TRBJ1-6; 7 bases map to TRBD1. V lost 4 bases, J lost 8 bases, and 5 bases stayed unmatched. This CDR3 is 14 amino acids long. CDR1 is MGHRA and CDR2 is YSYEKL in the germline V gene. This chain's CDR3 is CASSLRDRDSPLHF. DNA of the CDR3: TGCGCCAGCAGCCTCCGGGACAGAGATTCACCCCTCCACTTT.

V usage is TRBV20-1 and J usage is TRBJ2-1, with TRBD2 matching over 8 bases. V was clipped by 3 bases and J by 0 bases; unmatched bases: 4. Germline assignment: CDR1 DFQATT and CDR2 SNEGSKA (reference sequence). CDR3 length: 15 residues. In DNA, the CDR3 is TGCAGTGCTAGTAGCGGGACCAGCTCCTACAATGAGCAGTTCTTC. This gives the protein CSASSGTSSYNEQFF.

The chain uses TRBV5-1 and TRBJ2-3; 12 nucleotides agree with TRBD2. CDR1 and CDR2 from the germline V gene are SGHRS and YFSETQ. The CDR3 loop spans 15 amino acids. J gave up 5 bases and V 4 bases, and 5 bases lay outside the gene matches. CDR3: CASSERTSGEDTQYF. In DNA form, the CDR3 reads TGCGCCAGCAGCGAGAGGACTAGCGGGGAAGATACGCAGTATTTT. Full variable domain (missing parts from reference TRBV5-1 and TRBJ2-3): KAGVTQTPRYLIKTRGQQVTLSCSPISGHRSVSWYQQTPGQGLQFLFEYFSETQRNKGNFPGRFSGRQFSNSRSEMNVSTLELGDSALYLCASSERTSGEDTQYFGPGTRLTVL.

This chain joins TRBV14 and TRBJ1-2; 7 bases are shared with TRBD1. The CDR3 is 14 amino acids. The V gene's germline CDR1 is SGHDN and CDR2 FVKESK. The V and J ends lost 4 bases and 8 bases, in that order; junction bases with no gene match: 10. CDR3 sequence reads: CASSLSDRARGYTF. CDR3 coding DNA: TGTGCCAGCAGCCTGAGCGACAGGGCGAGAGGCTACACCTTC.

The CDR3 spells CSVAGTEGGKLFF. In nucleotides, the CDR3 is TGCAGCGTCGCCGGGACAGAGGGAGGAAAACTGTTTTTT. The V gene is TRBV29-1, the J gene TRBJ1-4; 7 bases are a match to TRBD1. The junction had 11 bases not matched to a gene; V was cut back by 6 bases and J by 10 bases. The CDR3 runs to 13 residues. Germline V gene data show CDR1 as SQVTM and CDR2 as ANQGSEA.

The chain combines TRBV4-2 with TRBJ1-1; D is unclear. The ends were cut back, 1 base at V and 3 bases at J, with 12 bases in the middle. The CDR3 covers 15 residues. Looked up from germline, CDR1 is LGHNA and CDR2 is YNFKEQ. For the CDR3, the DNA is TGTGCCAGCAGCCAAGGTCGGTCAGGTGACACTGAAGCTTTCTTT. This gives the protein CASSQGRSGDTEAFF.

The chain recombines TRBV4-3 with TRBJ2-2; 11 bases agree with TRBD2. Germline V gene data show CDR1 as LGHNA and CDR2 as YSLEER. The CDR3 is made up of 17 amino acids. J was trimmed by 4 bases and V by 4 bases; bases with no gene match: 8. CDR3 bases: TGCGCCAGCAGCCCGGGACTAGCGGCGACGGGCACCGGGGAGCTGTTTTTT. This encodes CASSPGLAATGTGELFF.

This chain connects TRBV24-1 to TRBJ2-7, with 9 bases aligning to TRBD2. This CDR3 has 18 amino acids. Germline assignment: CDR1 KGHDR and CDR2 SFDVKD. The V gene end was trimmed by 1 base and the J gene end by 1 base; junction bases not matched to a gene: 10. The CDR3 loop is CATSDFWGSGGCSYEQYF. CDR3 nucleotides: TGTGCCACCAGTGATTTTTGGGGGAGCGGGGGGTGTTCCTACGAGCAGTACTTC.

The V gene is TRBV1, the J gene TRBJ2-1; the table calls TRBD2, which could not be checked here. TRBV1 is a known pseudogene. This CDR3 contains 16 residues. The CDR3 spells CTSSRDPASGFNEQFF. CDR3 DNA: TGCACCAGCAGCCGAGACCCGGCTAGCGGGTTCAATGAGCAGTTCTTC.